This T cell receptor beta chain was sequenced during a study of naive CD8 T cells in extremely preterm neonates (dated by TCRdb to about 2017). Context from the whole study: The adult participants' age range is given as 25-50 years in the abstract but as 20-50 years in the methods. The study compared the TCRbeta CDR3 repertoires of sorted naive CD8+ T cells among four age groups: extremely preterm neonates, term neonates, young children and adults. Study-level results and caveats: Among the limitations the authors pointed out were a small sample size and productive template counts that varied across preterm samples. Preterm neonates had significantly lower iChao1 richness than all other age groups (p < 0.05) and an even clone distribution, indicating a less rich repertoire. To track T cell development within individuals, the authors urged prospective longitudinal studies of preterm and term neonates. A higher proportion of shared CDR3 nucleotide sequences was found in preterm neonates (around 2.7%) than in term neonates (approximately 0.4%), young children (approximately 0.03%) and adults (roughly 0.01%). Preterm CDR3s were shorter, with fewer N additions and less junctional trimming, and were closer to germline than those of older groups.

A two-step, bias-controlled multiplex PCR was used to amplify TCRbeta CDR3 regions from genomic DNA. Primers specific for every TRBV and TRBJ gene segment were used in the multiplex PCR. The immunoSEQ Assay was used to generate TCRbeta repertoire data. The original methods were these. To merge closely related sequences, reads went through filtering and clustering using a relative-frequency ratio and a modified nearest-neighbor algorithm. V, D and J gene assignments for CDR3 sequences followed IMGT annotation. Template counts were normalized for PCR amplification bias and quantified against synthetic TCR CDR3 analog sequences. Only unique productive sequences, that is, in-frame CDR3 sequences lacking stop codons, were included in the analyses. Clonality, defined as 1 minus Pielou's evenness, and iChao1 richness were computed with the immunoSEQ Analyzer software. Depending on the Shapiro-Wilk normality results, either Student's t-test or a non-parametric test was run in JMP for statistical testing. TCRdb mirrors the immuneACCESS table, restricted to in-frame sequences. Some clones are absent from its copies; in checked studies, under half trace to an unresolved V gene, and the reason for the others is unknown. The V and J calls and clone size are taken from that table; D and trimming were inferred from the DNA. The sample table contains thousands of clones; only one count was recorded for 95% to 98% of them. Under 0.75% of the sample goes to the ten largest clones.

Reading the germline V gene (reference sequence) gives CDR1 MNHEY and CDR2 SMNVEV. V is cut back by 5 bases and J by 0 bases, with 5 bases in the junction unmatched. From its cysteine to its phenylalanine, the CDR3 spans 16 amino acids. The kept DNA is CDR3 alone, 48 bases in frame from the first base. Of note for this clone: The antigen it recognizes is unknown. No base quality information exists; no much larger clone differs at one position.

The peripheral blood donors were five healthy children aged about 16-60 months who were having elective routine surgery, plus five healthy nonsmoking adults. A FACSAria III cell sorter was used to sort live, Annexin V-negative naive CD8+ T cells (CD3+CD8+CD45RA+CCR7+). Between roughly 17,000 and 110,000 naive CD8+ T cells were sorted per sample. Mononuclear cells were isolated from diluted blood by Ficoll-Paque density gradient centrifugation. Before sorting, mononuclear cells were cryopreserved in 10% DMSO plus 90% FBS and kept long term at -150 degrees C. Annexin V and antibodies against CD3, CD8, CCR7 and CD45RA were used to stain the thawed cells. Genomic DNA was extracted from snap-frozen sorted cell pellets with the DNeasy Blood and Tissue Kit.

The chain was built from TRBV27 and TRBJ2-3; TRBD2 agrees with 10 junctional bases. Source material: naive CD8+ T cells from blood. The sequence came from a human donor in good health. The DNA reads TGTGCCAGCAGTGCCCTAGCGGGGGCCAGCACAGATACGCAGTATTTT. This encodes CASSALAGASTDTQYF.